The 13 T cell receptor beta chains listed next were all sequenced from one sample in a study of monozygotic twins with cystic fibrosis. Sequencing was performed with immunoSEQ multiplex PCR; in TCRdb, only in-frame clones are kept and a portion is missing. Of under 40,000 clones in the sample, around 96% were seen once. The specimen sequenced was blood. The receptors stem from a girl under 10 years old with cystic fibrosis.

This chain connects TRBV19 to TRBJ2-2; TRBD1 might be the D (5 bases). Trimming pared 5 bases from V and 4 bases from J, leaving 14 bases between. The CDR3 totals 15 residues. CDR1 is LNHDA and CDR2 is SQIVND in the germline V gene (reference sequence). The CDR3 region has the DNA TGTGCCAGTAGTTACTACGGACAAGGCACCGGGGAGCTGTTTTTT. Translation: CASSYYGQGTGELFF.

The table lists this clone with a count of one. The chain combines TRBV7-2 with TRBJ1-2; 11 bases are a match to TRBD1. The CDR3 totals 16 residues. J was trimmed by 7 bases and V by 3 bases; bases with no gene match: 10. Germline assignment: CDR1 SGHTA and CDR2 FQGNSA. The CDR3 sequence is CASSLQGTGGILGYTF. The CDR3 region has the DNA TGTGCCAGCAGCTTGCAAGGGACAGGGGGGATTCTTGGCTACACCTTC.

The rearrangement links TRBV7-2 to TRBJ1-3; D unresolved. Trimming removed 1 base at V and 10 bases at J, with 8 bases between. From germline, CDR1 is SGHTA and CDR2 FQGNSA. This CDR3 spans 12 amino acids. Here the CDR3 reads CASSLGTGTIYF. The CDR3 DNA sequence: TGTGCCAGCAGCTTAGGTACGGGGACCATATATTTT.

CDR3 in amino acids: CSVGTGPNYGYTF. The CDR3, as DNA: TGCAGCGTAGGGACAGGGCCTAACTATGGCTACACCTTC. The V call is TRBV29-1, the J call TRBJ1-2; 9 bases map to TRBD1. The trim removed 6 bases at V and 0 bases at J, leaving 2 bases unmatched. This CDR3 spans 13 amino acids. Germline lookup yields CDR1 SQVTM and CDR2 ANQGSEA.

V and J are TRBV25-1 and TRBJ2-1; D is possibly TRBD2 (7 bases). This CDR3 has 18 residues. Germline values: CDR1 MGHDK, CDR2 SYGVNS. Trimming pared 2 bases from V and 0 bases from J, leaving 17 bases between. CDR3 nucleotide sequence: TGTGCCAGCAGTGAAGGGGGCGGGGGTGAAAGCTCCTACAATGAGCAGTTCTTC. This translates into CASSEGGGGESSYNEQFF.

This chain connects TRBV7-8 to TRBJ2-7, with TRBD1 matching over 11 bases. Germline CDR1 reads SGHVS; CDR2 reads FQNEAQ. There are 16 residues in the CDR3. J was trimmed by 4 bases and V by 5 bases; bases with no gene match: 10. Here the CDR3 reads CASSPTGTGGGYEQYF. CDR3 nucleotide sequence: TGTGCCAGCAGCCCTACCGGGACAGGGGGGGGATACGAGCAGTACTTC.

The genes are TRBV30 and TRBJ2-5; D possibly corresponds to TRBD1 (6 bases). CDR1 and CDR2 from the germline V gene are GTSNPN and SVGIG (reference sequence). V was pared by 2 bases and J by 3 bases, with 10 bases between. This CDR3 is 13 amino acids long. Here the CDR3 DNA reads TGTGCCTGGAGTTCAGGGGCCAAAGAGACCCAGTACTTC. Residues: CAWSSGAKETQYF.

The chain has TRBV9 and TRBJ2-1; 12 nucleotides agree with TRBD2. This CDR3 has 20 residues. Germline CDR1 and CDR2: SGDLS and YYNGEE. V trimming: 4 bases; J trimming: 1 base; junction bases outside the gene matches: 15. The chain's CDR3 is CASSLVPGLAGYGSYNEQFF. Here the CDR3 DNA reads TGTGCCAGCAGCCTCGTCCCGGGACTAGCGGGTTATGGATCCTACAATGAGCAGTTCTTC.

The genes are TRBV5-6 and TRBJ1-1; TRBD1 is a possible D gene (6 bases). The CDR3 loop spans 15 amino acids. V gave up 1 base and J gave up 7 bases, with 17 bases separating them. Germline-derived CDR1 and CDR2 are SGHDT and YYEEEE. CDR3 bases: TGTGCCAGCAGCTTGCCATACCGGGACACTCATGAAGCTTTCTTT. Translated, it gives CASSLPYRDTHEAFF.

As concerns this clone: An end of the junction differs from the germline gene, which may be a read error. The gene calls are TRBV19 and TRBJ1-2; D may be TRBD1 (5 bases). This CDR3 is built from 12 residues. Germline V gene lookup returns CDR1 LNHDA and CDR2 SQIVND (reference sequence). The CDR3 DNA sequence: TGTGCCAGTAGCCAACCCGGGCGGGGCGTCCTCTTC. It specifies CASSQPGRGVLF.

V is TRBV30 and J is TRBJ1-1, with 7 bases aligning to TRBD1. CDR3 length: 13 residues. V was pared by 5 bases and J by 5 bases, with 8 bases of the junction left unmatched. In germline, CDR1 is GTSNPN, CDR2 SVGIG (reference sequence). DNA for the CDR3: TGTGCCTGGGACCCGACAGGGCTAACTGAAGCTTTCTTT. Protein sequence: CAWDPTGLTEAFF.

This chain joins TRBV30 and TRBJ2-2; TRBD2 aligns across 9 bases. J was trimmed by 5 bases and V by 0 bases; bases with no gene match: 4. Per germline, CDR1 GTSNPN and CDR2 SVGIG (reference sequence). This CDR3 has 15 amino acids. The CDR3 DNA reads TGTGCCTGGAGTGTTGGGCTAGCGGGAACCGGGGAGCTGTTTTTT. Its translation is CAWSVGLAGTGELFF.

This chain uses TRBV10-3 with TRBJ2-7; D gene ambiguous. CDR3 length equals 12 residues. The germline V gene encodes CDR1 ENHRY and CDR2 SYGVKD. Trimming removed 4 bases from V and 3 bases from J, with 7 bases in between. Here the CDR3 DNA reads TGTGCCATCAGTGGCGAGTACTACGAGCAGTACTTC. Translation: CAISGEYYEQYF.